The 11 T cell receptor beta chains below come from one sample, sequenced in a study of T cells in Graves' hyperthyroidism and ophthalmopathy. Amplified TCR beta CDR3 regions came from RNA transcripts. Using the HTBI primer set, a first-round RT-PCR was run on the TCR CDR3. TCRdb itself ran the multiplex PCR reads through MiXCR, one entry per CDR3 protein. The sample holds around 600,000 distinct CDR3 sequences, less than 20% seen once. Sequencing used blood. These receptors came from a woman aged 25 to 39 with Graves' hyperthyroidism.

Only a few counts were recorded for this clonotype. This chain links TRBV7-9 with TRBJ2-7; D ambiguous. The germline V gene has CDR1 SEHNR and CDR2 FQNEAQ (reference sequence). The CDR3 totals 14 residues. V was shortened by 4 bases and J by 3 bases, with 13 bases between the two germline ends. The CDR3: CASSSPDNNYEQYF. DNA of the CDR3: TGTGCCAGCAGCTCACCCGACAACAACTACGAGCAGTACTTC.

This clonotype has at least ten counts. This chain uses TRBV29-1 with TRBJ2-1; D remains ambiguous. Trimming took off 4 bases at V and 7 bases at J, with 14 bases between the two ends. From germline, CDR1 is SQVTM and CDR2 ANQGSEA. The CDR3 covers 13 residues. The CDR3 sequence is CSVALSPLNEQFF. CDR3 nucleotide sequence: TGCAGCGTTGCTCTCAGCCCGTTAAATGAGCAGTTCTTC.

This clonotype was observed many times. Here the CDR3 reads CASSLATGQGAQEQYF. The CDR3 nucleotides read TGTGCCAGCAGCTTAGCTACGGGACAGGGGGCGCAAGAGCAGTACTTC. The chain has TRBV7-9 and TRBJ2-7; 12 bases fit TRBD1. With V trimmed by 0 bases and J by 7 bases, 7 bases remained unmatched. The CDR3 totals 16 residues. Germline CDR1 and CDR2: SEHNR and FQNEAQ (reference sequence).

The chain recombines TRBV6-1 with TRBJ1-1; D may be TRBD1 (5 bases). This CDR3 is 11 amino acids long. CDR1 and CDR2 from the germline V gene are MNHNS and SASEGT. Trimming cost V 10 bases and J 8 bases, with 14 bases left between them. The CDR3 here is CATGDGSEAFF. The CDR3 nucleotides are TGTGCCACCGGGGACGGATCGGAAGCTTTCTTT.

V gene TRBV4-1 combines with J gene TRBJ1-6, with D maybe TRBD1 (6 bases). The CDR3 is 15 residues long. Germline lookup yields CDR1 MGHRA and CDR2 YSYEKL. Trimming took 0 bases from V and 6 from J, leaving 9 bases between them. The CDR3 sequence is CASSQETGFNSPLHF. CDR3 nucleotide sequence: TGCGCCAGCAGCCAAGAAACAGGGTTTAATTCACCCCTCCACTTT.

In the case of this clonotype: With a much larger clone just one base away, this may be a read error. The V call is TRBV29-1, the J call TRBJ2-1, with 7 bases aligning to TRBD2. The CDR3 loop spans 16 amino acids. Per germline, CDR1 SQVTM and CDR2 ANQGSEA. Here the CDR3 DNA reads TGCAGCGTTCCATCGCATAGCGGGTACTCCTACAATGAGCAGTCCTTC. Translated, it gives CSVPSHSGYSYNEQSF.

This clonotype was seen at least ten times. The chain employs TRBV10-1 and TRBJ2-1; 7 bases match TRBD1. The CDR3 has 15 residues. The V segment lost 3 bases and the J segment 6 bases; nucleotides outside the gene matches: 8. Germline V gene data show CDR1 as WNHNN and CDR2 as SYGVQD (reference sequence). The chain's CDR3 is CASSESRAGGNEQFF. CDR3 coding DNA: TGCGCCAGCAGTGAAAGTCGGGCAGGGGGCAATGAGCAGTTCTTC.

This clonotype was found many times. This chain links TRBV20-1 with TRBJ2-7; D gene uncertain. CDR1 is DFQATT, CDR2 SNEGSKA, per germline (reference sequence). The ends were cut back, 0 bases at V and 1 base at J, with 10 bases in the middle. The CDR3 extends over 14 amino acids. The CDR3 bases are TGCAGTGCTAGAGATCTCCTGGGATCCTACGAGCAGTACTTC. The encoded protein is CSARDLLGSYEQYF.

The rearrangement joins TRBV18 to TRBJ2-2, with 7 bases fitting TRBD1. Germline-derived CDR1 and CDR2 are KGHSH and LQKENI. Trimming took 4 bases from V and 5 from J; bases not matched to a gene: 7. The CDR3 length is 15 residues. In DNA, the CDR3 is TGTGCCAGCTCACAAAGACAGGGAGAAACCGGGGAGCTGTTTTTT. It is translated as CASSQRQGETGELFF.

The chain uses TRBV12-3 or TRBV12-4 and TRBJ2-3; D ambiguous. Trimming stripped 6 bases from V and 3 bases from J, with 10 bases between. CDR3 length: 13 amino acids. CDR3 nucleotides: TGTGCCAGCAGACCCTGGGCGACAGATACGCAGTATTTT. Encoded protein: CASRPWATDTQYF.

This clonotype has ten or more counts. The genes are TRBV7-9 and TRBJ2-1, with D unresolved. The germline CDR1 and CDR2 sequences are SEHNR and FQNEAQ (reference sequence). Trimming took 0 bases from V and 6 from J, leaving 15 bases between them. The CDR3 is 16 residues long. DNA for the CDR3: TGTGCCAGCAGCTTAGCCGCAGGCTCCCGGCCCAATGAGCAGTTCTTC. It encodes CASSLAAGSRPNEQFF.